The 20 T cell receptor beta chains listed next were all sequenced from one sample in a study of neurological immune-mediated disorders. One entry per CDR3 protein results from TCRdb running MiXCR on the 5' RACE reads. This sample has some 60,000 distinct CDR3 sequences; roughly 10% occur once, and the top ten carry 6.6%. Time point meaning: longitudinal time-point 1 (baseline). The sequencing sample was made of PBMCs. Receptors were obtained from a male donor with HTLV-1-associated myelopathy (HAM/TSP).

About this clonotype itself: A much bigger clone sits one base away, suggesting this may be a read error. The chain joins TRBV9 to TRBJ2-2; 8 positions agree with TRBD2. Germline V gives CDR1 SGDLS, CDR2 YYNGEE. This CDR3 comprises 17 residues. The CDR3, as DNA: TGTGCCTGCAGCCCGCCTCGGGGGGGAGGGGGCACCGGGGAGCTGTTTTTT. It encodes CACSPPRGGGGTGELFF.

This clonotype has at least ten counts. V is TRBV19 and J is TRBJ1-2; D is unresolved. The CDR3 contains 15 residues. Germline values: CDR1 LNHDA, CDR2 SQIVND (reference sequence). V lost 7 bases, J lost 8 bases, and 23 bases lay in between. As DNA, the CDR3 is TGTGCCAGTACCCCCTTATCCGGGGTTCCGAGGGGCTACACCTTC. As protein: CASTPLSGVPRGYTF.

This clonotype was seen ten or more times. The rearrangement links TRBV5-4 to TRBJ1-5; a possible D gene is TRBD1 (5 bases). The ends were cut back, 4 bases at V and 0 bases at J, with 17 bases in the middle. Germline CDR1 reads SGHNT; CDR2 reads YYREEE (reference sequence). The CDR3 has 17 residues. For the CDR3, the DNA is TGTGCCAGCAGCCAAGGGGAGGTAGCCGCTAGCAATCAGCCCCAGCATTTT. Its translation: CASSQGEVAASNQPQHF. The entire variable domain, with the rest obtained from reference TRBV5-4 and TRBJ1-5, is as follows: ETGVTQSPTHLIKTRGQQVTLRCSSQSGHNTVSWYQQALGQGPQFIFQYYREEENGRGNFPPRFSGLQFPNYSSELNVNALELDDSALYLCASSQGEVAASNQPQHFGDGTRLSIL.

This clonotype was seen ten or more times. J is TRBJ2-7 and V is TRBV20-1; 8 bases are a match to TRBD1. Trimming removed 2 bases from V and 2 bases from J; junction bases left unmatched: 8. Germline V gene lookup returns CDR1 DFQATT and CDR2 SNEGSKA (reference sequence). The CDR3 has 15 residues. This chain's CDR3 is CSARPGQGTTYEQYF. The CDR3 DNA reads TGCAGTGCTAGACCAGGACAGGGTACAACCTACGAGCAGTACTTC.

This clonotype was found many times. The CDR3 nucleotides are TGCAGCGTTGAAGCGGGGAATCAAGAGACCCAGTACTTC. This sequence encodes CSVEAGNQETQYF. The chain couples TRBV29-1 to TRBJ2-5, with D maybe TRBD2 (5 bases). The germline V gene has CDR1 SQVTM and CDR2 ANQGSEA. This CDR3 region has 13 residues. V was clipped by 1 base and J by 2 bases, with 8 bases between them.

This clonotype was seen ten or more times. CDR3 coding DNA: TGCAGTGCTAGAGACGGACGAGTCGAGCAGTACTTC. Amino acids: CSARDGRVEQYF. J is TRBJ2-7 and V is TRBV20-1, with D unresolved. V gave up 0 bases and J gave up 6 bases, with 9 bases separating them. CDR3 size: 12 residues. Germline CDR1 and CDR2: DFQATT and SNEGSKA (reference sequence).

This clonotype was counted at least ten times. The genes are TRBV12-3 or TRBV12-4 and TRBJ2-1, with 7 bases aligning to TRBD1. Losses at the gene ends were 5 bases for V and 12 bases for J; bases not matched to a gene: 7. The CDR3 contains 12 residues. The CDR3 coding sequence is TGTGCCAGCAGTCCGATACAGGGGCCGCAGTTCTTC. Its protein is CASSPIQGPQFF.

This clonotype was observed at least ten times. The chain uses TRBV3-1 and TRBJ2-7, with a possible D match to TRBD1 (6 bases). The CDR3 covers 14 residues. Per the germline V gene, CDR1 is LGHDT and CDR2 is YNNKEL (reference sequence). With 1 base removed from V and 5 bases from J, the gap between germline ends came to 12 bases. CDR3 residues: CASSQVFTGNEQYF. CDR3 in DNA: TGTGCCAGCAGCCAAGTGTTCACAGGGAACGAGCAGTACTTC.

This clonotype was recorded at least ten times. The CDR3 spells CASSGDEGTEAFF. CDR3 DNA sequence: TGTGCCAGCAGTGGGGATGAGGGTACTGAAGCTTTCTTT. The genes are TRBV12-3 or TRBV12-4 and TRBJ1-1; no reliable D call. V was clipped by 5 bases and J by 5 bases, with 12 bases between them. This CDR3 has 13 amino acids.

This clonotype has ten or more counts. The CDR3 loop reads CASSIIGDSYGYTF. The DNA for the CDR3 is TGTGCCAGTAGTATAATTGGGGATTCCTATGGCTACACCTTC. This rearrangement joins TRBV19 to TRBJ1-2; D unclear. The CDR3 extends over 14 amino acids. Trimming stripped 2 bases from V and 4 bases from J, with 11 bases between. Germline CDR1 reads LNHDA; CDR2 reads SQIVND (reference sequence).

This clonotype was seen ten or more times. V and J are TRBV6-5 and TRBJ1-5; no clear D. Trimming cost V 5 bases and J 1 base, with 15 bases left between them. Germline CDR1 is MNHEY and CDR2 is SVGAGI. The CDR3 has 16 amino acids. CDR3 protein: CASSPLGIGSNQPQHF. In nucleotides, the CDR3 is TGTGCCAGCAGTCCCTTGGGGATAGGGAGCAATCAGCCCCAGCATTTT.

The chain has TRBV5-1 and TRBJ2-5; 8 bases line up with TRBD2. The junction had 16 bases not matched to a gene; V was cut back by 3 bases and J by 12 bases. CDR1 and CDR2 from the germline V gene are SGHRS and YFSETQ. This CDR3 spans 15 amino acids. CDR3 residues: CASSSNSGAYENKYF. The CDR3 bases are TGCGCCAGCAGCTCCAATAGCGGGGCGTACGAGAACAAGTACTTC.

This clonotype was seen many times. The V call is TRBV5-1, the J call TRBJ2-3; D is undetermined. The germline V and J ends were trimmed by 4 bases and 0 bases, with 6 bases remaining between them. The CDR3 runs 13 residues. Germline values: CDR1 SGHRS, CDR2 YFSETQ. In nucleotides, the CDR3 is TGCGCCAGCAGCCCCACTAGCACAGATACGCAGTATTTT. This encodes CASSPTSTDTQYF.

There are many counts of this clonotype. The rearrangement uses TRBV5-1 and TRBJ2-7; D gene ambiguous. The germline gives CDR1 SGHRS, CDR2 YFSETQ. This CDR3 region has 17 residues. Between the trimmed V and J ends, which lost 0 bases and 2 bases, there was a span of 18 bases. The CDR3 is CASSLGFSRRTTYEQYF. DNA for the CDR3: TGCGCCAGCAGCTTGGGGTTTTCTCGGCGGACCACCTACGAGCAGTACTTC.

There are many counts of this clonotype. The chain couples TRBV12-3 or TRBV12-4 to TRBJ1-2; 8 bases align to TRBD1. The length of the CDR3 is 14 residues. V was pared by 4 bases and J by 6 bases, with 7 bases of the junction left unmatched. In nucleotides, the CDR3 is TGTGCCAGCAGTTCGGACAGGGAATGGAATGGCTACACCTTC. Translation gives CASSSDREWNGYTF.

With respect to this clonotype: An end of the junction does not agree with germline; a read error may underlie this. The rearrangement links TRBV5-1 to TRBJ2-2; D is unresolved. Germline values: CDR1 SGHRS, CDR2 YFSETQ. The length of the CDR3 is 13 residues. CDR3 sequence: CSSSPMGTGELFF. CDR3 in DNA: TGCTCCAGCAGTCCGATGGGAACCGGGGAGCTGTTTTTT.

This clonotype has ten or more counts. The rearrangement uses TRBV7-2 and TRBJ2-4, with D perhaps assigned TRBD1 or TRBD2 (7 bases each). The CDR3 runs to 17 residues. Germline loops: CDR1 SGHTA, CDR2 FQGNSA. Trimming took 5 bases from V and 1 from J, leaving 18 bases between them. For the CDR3, the DNA is TGTGCCAGCAGCCAATCAGGGGGGGCGGGGGCCAAAAACATTCAGTACTTC. It encodes CASSQSGGAGAKNIQYF.

This clonotype was detected ten times or more. The chain combines TRBV5-1 with TRBJ2-7, with TRBD1 matching 10 bases. CDR3 size: 14 residues. The germline V gene has CDR1 SGHRS and CDR2 YFSETQ. V dropped 7 bases and J dropped 6; count of bases not matched to a gene: 10. In DNA, the CDR3 is TGCGCCAGCCCCACCCCGGGACAGGGGTTCGAGCAGTACTTC. Its translation: CASPTPGQGFEQYF.

This clonotype showed up many times. The chain is built from TRBV19 and TRBJ1-5; 9 nucleotides line up with TRBD1. V was pared by 3 bases and J by 5 bases, with 2 bases of the junction left unmatched. The CDR3 spans 14 residues. Germline V CDR1 and CDR2: LNHDA, SQIVND (reference sequence). The CDR3 coding sequence is TGTGCCAGTAGTATTAGGACAGGGGATCAGCCCCAGCATTTT. Its protein product is CASSIRTGDQPQHF.

About this clonotype: A clone one base away is much larger, so this may be a read error. The chain has TRBV18 and TRBJ1-1; D gene uncertain. V shed 3 bases and J shed 3 bases, with 11 bases lying between them. Germline lookup yields CDR1 KGHSH and CDR2 LQKENI. The CDR3 totals 14 residues. CDR3 residues: CASSPSREDTEAFF. The CDR3 DNA is TGTGCCAGCTCACCGTCTAGGGAGGACACTGAAGCTTTCTTT.